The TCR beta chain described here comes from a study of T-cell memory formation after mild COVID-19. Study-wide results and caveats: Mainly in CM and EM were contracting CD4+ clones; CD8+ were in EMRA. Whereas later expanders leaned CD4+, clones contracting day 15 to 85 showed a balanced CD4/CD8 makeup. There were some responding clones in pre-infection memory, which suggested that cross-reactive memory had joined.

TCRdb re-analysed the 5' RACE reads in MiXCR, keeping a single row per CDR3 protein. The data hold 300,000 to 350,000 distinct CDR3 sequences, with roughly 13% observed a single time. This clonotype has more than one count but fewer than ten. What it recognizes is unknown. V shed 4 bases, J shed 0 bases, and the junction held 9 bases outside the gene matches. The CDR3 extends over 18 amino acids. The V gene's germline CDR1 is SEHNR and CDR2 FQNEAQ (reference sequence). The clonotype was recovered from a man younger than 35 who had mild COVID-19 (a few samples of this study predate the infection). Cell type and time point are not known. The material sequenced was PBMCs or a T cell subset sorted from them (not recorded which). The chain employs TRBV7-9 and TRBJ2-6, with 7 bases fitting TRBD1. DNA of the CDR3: TGTGCCAGCAGCTCCAGCCCGGGACAGAGCTCTGGGGCCAACGTCCTGACTTTC. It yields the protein CASSSSPGQSSGANVLTF.